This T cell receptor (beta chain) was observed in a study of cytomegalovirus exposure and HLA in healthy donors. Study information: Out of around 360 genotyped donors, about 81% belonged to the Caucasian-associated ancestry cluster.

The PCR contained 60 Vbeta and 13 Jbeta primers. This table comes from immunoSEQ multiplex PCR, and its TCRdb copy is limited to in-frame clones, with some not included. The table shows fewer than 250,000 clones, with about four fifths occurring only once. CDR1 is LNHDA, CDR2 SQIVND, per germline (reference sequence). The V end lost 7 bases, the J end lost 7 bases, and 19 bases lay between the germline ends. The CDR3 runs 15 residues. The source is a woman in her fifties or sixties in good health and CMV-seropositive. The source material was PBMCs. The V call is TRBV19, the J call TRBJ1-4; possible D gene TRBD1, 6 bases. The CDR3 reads CASTAGQGGGEKLFF. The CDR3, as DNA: TGTGCCAGTACCGCCGGTCAGGGAGGGGGTGAAAAACTGTTTTTT.